Below, one T cell receptor (beta chain) is given with its context. Random hexamers primed reverse transcription of 0.5 to 1 ug RNA. Amplification of TCR beta CDR3 by immunoSEQ multiplex PCR spanned 54 Vbeta and 13 Jbeta. MiXCR, run by TCRdb on the immunoSEQ multiplex PCR reads, gives a single entry per CDR3 protein. The table shows 250,000 to 300,000 distinct CDR3 sequences, with roughly 85% occurring only once. These data are taken from a study of CD8 T cells in Susac syndrome. Sequencing targeted TCR beta in blood CD8+ and CD4+ T cells. The patients who served as multiple sclerosis controls were treatment-naive and had stable or active relapsing-remitting disease that fulfilled the revised McDonald criteria. Negative isolation was used for CD8+ and CD4+ T cells, and FACS enrichment was applied to TEMRA cells. J lost 3 bases, V lost 4 bases, and 6 bases had no gene match. CDR3 length: 15 residues. CDR1 and CDR2 (germline): SNHLY, FYNNEI.

The sequenced material came from CD8+ T cells from PBMCs. The TCR originated in a human donor with multiple sclerosis. V and J are TRBV2 and TRBJ2-1; TRBD2 matches at 7 bases. The CDR3 DNA is TGTGCCAGCAGTGGTCTAGCGGACTTCTACAATGAGCAGTTCTTC. It encodes CASSGLADFYNEQFF.